The clone carrying this T cell receptor beta chain was observed once. Using immunoSEQ multiplex PCR, the repertoire was profiled, and TCRdb retains in-frame clones only, with some absent. This table has about 76,000 clones, less than 95% appearing once. The trim removed 5 bases at V and 1 base at J, leaving 2 bases unmatched. Germline V gives CDR1 SGHTA, CDR2 FQGTGA. The CDR3 runs 14 residues. The time point was: peripheral blood 6 weeks after treatment start. The data belong to a study of PD-L1 blockade in urothelial cancer. Study overall: Males with urothelial cancer arising in the bladder constituted about 90% of the roughly 30 patients. Prior exposure to chemotherapy in patients amounted to 0 to 3 regimens received. T cells were recovered from blood samples at a median of 141,255.

The receptor comes from a woman aged 80 or over with urothelial cancer. Sequencing used PBMCs, obtained around atezolizumab (anti-PD-L1) treatment. The chain links TRBV7-3 to TRBJ1-1, with TRBD1 identical over 9 bases. The CDR3 loop is CASSPDRGNTEAFF. The CDR3 nucleotides are TGTGCCAGCAGCCCGGACAGGGGGAACACTGAAGCTTTCTTT.